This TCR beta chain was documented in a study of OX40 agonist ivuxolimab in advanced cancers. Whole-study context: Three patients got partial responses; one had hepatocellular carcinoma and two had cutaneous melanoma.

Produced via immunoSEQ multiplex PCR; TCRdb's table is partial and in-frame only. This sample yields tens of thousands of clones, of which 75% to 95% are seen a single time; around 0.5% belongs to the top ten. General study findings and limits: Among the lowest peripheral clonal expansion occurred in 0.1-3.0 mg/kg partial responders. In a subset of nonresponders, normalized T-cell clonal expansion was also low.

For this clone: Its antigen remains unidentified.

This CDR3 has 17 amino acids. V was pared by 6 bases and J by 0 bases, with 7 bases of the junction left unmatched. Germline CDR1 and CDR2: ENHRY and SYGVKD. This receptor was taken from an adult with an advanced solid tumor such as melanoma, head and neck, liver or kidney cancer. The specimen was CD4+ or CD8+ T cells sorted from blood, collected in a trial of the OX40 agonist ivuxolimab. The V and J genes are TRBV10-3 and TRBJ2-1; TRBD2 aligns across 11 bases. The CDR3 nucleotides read TGTGCCATCAGAAGGGGACTAGCGGTTAGCTCCTACAATGAGCAGTTCTTC. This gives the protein CAIRRGLAVSSYNEQFF.